Each of the 20 T cell receptor beta chains below was sequenced from the same sample in a study of cytomegalovirus exposure and HLA in healthy donors. TCRdb keeps only in-frame clones here, not all; method: immunoSEQ multiplex PCR. This table has just over 80,000 clones, 90% to 97% appearing once. Sequenced sample: PBMCs. The receptor source for this set is a woman in her late teens or twenties in good health and CMV-seronegative.

The chain has TRBV5-6 and TRBJ2-3, with 8 bases matching TRBD2. Germline trimming cut 4 bases from V and 4 bases from J; bases unmatched to any gene: 11. The CDR3 is 16 amino acids. Germline V lookup: CDR1 SGHDT, CDR2 YYEEEE. The CDR3 sequence: CASSLISGRRADTQYF. Here the CDR3 DNA reads TGTGCCAGCAGCCTAATCAGCGGGAGAAGGGCAGATACGCAGTATTTT.

The chain carries TRBV6-4 and TRBJ2-7; 13 bases match TRBD2. The CDR3 runs to 13 residues. CDR1 MRHNA and CDR2 SNTAGT come from the germline V gene. V dropped 8 bases and J dropped 2; count of bases not matched to a gene: 0. The CDR3 DNA sequence: TGTGCCAGCGGGACTAGCGGGGCCTACGAGCAGTACTTC. This translates into CASGTSGAYEQYF.

The chain carries TRBV2 and TRBJ2-7, with TRBD1 as a possible D gene (7 bases). CDR1 SNHLY and CDR2 FYNNEI come from the germline V gene. The CDR3 totals 18 residues. Trimming stripped 7 bases from V and 3 bases from J, with 28 bases between. The CDR3, as DNA: TGTGCCAGCAATGTGGAATCGGGCTGGAGGGGGCAATACTACGAGCAGTACTTC. Amino acid sequence: CASNVESGWRGQYYEQYF. The variable domain in full, with the rest retrieved from reference TRBV2 and TRBJ2-7, is EPEVTQTPSHQVTQMGQEVILRCVPISNHLYFYWYRQILGQKVEFLVSFYNNEISEKSEIFDDQFSVERPDGSNFTLKIRSTKLEDSAMYFCASNVESGWRGQYYEQYFGPGTRLTVT.

The CDR3 loop is CASGLRGQADTDTQYF. CDR3 sequence (DNA): TGCGCCAGCGGCCTCCGAGGGCAGGCAGACACAGATACGCAGTATTTT. The genes are TRBV5-1 and TRBJ2-3; possibly TRBD2 for D (5 bases). V was pared by 7 bases and J by 2 bases, with 20 bases between. CDR1 and CDR2 from the germline V gene are SGHRS and YFSETQ. The CDR3 has 16 amino acids.

This chain links TRBV9 with TRBJ1-5, with TRBD1 identical over 9 bases. V shed 3 bases and J 0 bases; nucleotides not matched to a gene: 7. Germline values: CDR1 SGDLS, CDR2 YYNGEE. There are 17 residues in the CDR3. In DNA, the CDR3 is TGTGCCAGCAGCGAGGGACAGGGATTAGGTAGCAATCAGCCCCAGCATTTT. Its translation: CASSEGQGLGSNQPQHF.

The V gene is TRBV25-1, the J gene TRBJ2-1; 11 nucleotides align to TRBD2. CDR1 is MGHDK, CDR2 SYGVNS, per germline. CDR3 size: 14 residues. J lost 3 bases, V lost 5 bases, and 0 bases had no gene match. The CDR3: CASSLAGGYNEQFF. The DNA of the CDR3 is TGTGCCAGCAGTCTAGCGGGAGGCTACAATGAGCAGTTCTTC.

This sequence joins TRBV19 and TRBJ2-1; TRBD2 matches at 9 bases. This CDR3 is 18 amino acids long. J gave up 7 bases and V 3 bases, and 16 bases lay outside the gene matches. The germline V gene encodes CDR1 LNHDA and CDR2 SQIVND (reference sequence). For the CDR3, the DNA is TGTGCCAGTAGTATGTTCAGGGTCGGCGGGAGGGCTTGGAATGAGCAGTTCTTC. It is translated as CASSMFRVGGRAWNEQFF.

V usage is TRBV28 and J usage is TRBJ1-2, with D possibly TRBD1 on 6 matching bases. CDR3 size: 14 residues. Trimming shortened V by 2 bases and J by 4 bases, and 11 bases separated the two germline ends. Looked up from germline, CDR1 is MDHEN and CDR2 is SYDVKM. The CDR3 protein is CASSLIGQSYGYTF. For the CDR3, the DNA is TGTGCCAGCAGTTTAATCGGACAGTCCTATGGCTACACCTTC.

CDR3 DNA sequence: TGTGCCAGCAGGAAACTAGCGGCAAACACAGATACGCAGTATTTT. Its translation is CASRKLAANTDTQYF. V usage is TRBV2 and J usage is TRBJ2-3, with TRBD2 identical over 8 bases. The CDR3 is made up of 15 amino acids. The ends lost 6 bases at V and 2 bases at J; junction bases unmatched: 7. Germline CDR1 SNHLY, CDR2 FYNNEI.

The J gene is TRBJ2-7, the V gene TRBV5-1; TRBD2 matches at 10 bases. The CDR3 length is 16 residues. The V gene end was trimmed by 4 bases and the J gene end by 2 bases; junction bases not matched to a gene: 9. The germline V gene has CDR1 SGHRS and CDR2 YFSETQ. The CDR3 sequence: CASSTSSGSGTYEQYF. The CDR3 DNA is TGCGCCAGCAGCACCTCTAGCGGGAGTGGCACCTACGAGCAGTACTTC. Full variable domain (missing parts from reference TRBV5-1 and TRBJ2-7): KAGVTQTPRYLIKTRGQQVTLSCSPISGHRSVSWYQQTPGQGLQFLFEYFSETQRNKGNFPGRFSGRQFSNSRSEMNVSTLELGDSALYLCASSTSSGSGTYEQYFGPGTRLTVT.

This chain uses TRBV28 with TRBJ2-7; D possibly corresponds to TRBD2 (5 bases). CDR1 and CDR2 (germline): MDHEN, SYDVKM. The CDR3 extends over 15 amino acids. The V and J ends lost 6 bases and 2 bases respectively, with 17 bases between them. CDR3 nucleotides: TGTGCCAGCAGCCGTACGGGGTGGGAGACCTACGAGCAGTACTTC. Its protein product is CASSRTGWETYEQYF.

This clone was seen only once. V gene TRBV5-1 combines with J gene TRBJ2-1, with D possibly matching TRBD2 (5 bases). Trimming took 4 bases from V and 0 from J, leaving 14 bases between them. This CDR3 is 16 amino acids long. Germline lookup yields CDR1 SGHRS and CDR2 YFSETQ. The CDR3 nucleotides are TGCGCCAGCAGCAGGACTGCCGCAAGCTCCTACAATGAGCAGTTCTTC. Its protein product is CASSRTAASSYNEQFF.

J is TRBJ2-7 and V is TRBV6-5; 7 positions agree with TRBD2. The V gene end was trimmed by 7 bases and the J gene end by 1 base; junction bases not matched to a gene: 7. The CDR3 runs to 14 residues. The germline V gene has CDR1 MNHEY and CDR2 SVGAGI. In DNA form, the CDR3 reads TGTGCCAGCACAACCGGGGGGACTTCCTACGAGCAGTACTTC. Protein product: CASTTGGTSYEQYF.

This clone occurred once. The chain recombines TRBV4-1 with TRBJ2-7; 10 bases line up with TRBD2. V lost 6 bases and J lost 2; bases outside the gene matches: 7. There are 15 residues in the CDR3. The germline V gene has CDR1 MGHRA and CDR2 YSYEKL. CDR3 amino acids: CASSHGLAETYEQYF. CDR3 DNA: TGCGCCAGCAGTCACGGACTAGCGGAGACCTACGAGCAGTACTTC.

This clone was seen just once. The chain couples TRBV28 to TRBJ2-3, with 13 bases that match TRBD2. This CDR3 has 15 residues. Germline V CDR1 and CDR2: MDHEN, SYDVKM. After removal of 6 bases from V and 1 base from J, the junction contained 1 base not matched to a gene. CDR3 coding DNA: TGTGCCAGCAGCGGACTAGCGGGGGGCACAGATACGCAGTATTTT. It yields the protein CASSGLAGGTDTQYF.

The chain uses TRBV18 and TRBJ1-1; a weak D match, TRBD1 (5 bases). Germline V gene sequence: CDR1 KGHSH, CDR2 LQKENI. Trimming took 4 bases from V and 9 from J, leaving 15 bases between them. The CDR3 runs 13 residues. The CDR3 nucleotides are TGTGCCAGCTCACAGACGCAGGGCGAACAAGCTTTCTTT. Amino acid sequence: CASSQTQGEQAFF.

The chain has TRBV7-9 and TRBJ1-5; 9 nucleotides align to TRBD1. The CDR3 is 15 amino acids. Germline CDR1 is SEHNR and CDR2 is FQNEAQ (reference sequence). Trimming removed 5 bases from V and 3 bases from J; junction bases left unmatched: 5. CDR3 in amino acids: CASSNTGGLNQPQHF. The CDR3, as DNA: TGTGCCAGCAGCAATACAGGGGGCCTCAATCAGCCCCAGCATTTT.

The rearrangement uses TRBV6-5 and TRBJ2-3, with D tentatively TRBD2 (6 bases). Deletions cut 8 bases from V and 1 base from J, with 13 bases between. The germline V gene encodes CDR1 MNHEY and CDR2 SVGAGI. The CDR3 has 14 residues. The CDR3 bases are TGTGCCAGCGGACTAATGGATGGCACAGATACGCAGTATTTT. Translating it yields CASGLMDGTDTQYF.

The chain couples TRBV27 to TRBJ2-3; D is perhaps TRBD2 (5 bases). Deletions cut 9 bases from V and 1 base from J, with 8 bases between. This CDR3 is 12 amino acids long. In germline, CDR1 is MNHEY, CDR2 SMNVEV (reference sequence). CDR3 bases: TGTGCCAGTTGGGAGCGCACAGATACGCAGTATTTT. It is translated as CASWERTDTQYF.

The chain uses TRBV6-5 and TRBJ2-5, with 7 bases identical to TRBD1. The CDR3 is 15 residues long. V gave up 4 bases and J gave up 5 bases; unmatched junction bases: 10. The germline CDR1 and CDR2 sequences are MNHEY and SVGAGI. DNA of the CDR3: TGTGCCAGCAGTTCCAGGGGGTTGGCTGCGGAGACCCAGTACTTC. It translates to CASSSRGLAAETQYF.